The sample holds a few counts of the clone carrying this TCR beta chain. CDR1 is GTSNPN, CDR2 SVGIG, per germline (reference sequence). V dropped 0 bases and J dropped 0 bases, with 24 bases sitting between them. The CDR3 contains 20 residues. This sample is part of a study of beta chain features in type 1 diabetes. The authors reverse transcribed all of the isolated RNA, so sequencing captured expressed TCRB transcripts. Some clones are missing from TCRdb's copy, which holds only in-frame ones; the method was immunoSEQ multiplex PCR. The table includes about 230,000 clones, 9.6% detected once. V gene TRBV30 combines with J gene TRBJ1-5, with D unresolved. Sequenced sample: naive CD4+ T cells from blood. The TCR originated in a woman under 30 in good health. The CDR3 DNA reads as TGTGCCTGGAGTGTACGCTTATTTAGTCTAGGTGAGCTTAGCAATCAGCCCCAGCATTTT. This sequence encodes CAWSVRLFSLGELSNQPQHF.